The rows below give T cell receptor beta chains drawn from one sample of a study of T cell changes during pregnancy in multiple sclerosis. Libraries were prepared by immunoSEQ multiplex PCR; TCRdb keeps only in-frame clonotypes and omits some of them. The sample lists about 73,000 clones; 85% to 95% were seen once. Sequences were derived from peripheral blood, sampled in the second trimester of pregnancy. The receptor source for this set is a female donor in good health, enrolled as a control in a pregnancy study. Each CDR3 is given with its conserved first and last residue. A D gene is named only where the DNA matches it firmly. The size of a clone is reported for some rows only, either as once, few or many, or as a class for expanded clones.

>TRBJ1-2|NA|17|TRBV4-3|NA
CASSQGDLLTPLHGYTF
TGCGCCAGCAGCCAAGGAGACCTCCTTACACCACTACATGGCTACACCTTC
>TRBJ1-4|TRBD1|15|TRBV5-4|NA
CASSSHRDRNEKLFF
TGTGCCAGCAGCTCCCACCGGGACAGAAATGAAAAACTGTTTTTT
>TRBJ2-1|TRBD2|15|TRBV6-5|NA
CASSSLAGTYNEQFF
TGTGCCAGCAGCAGTTTAGCGGGGACCTACAATGAGCAGTTCTTC
>TRBJ2-2|TRBD2|16|TRBV5-4|NA
CASSQGLAGIEGELFF
TGTGCCAGCAGCCAGGGACTAGCGGGGATTGAAGGGGAGCTGTTTTTT
>TRBJ1-1|TRBD1|13|TRBV18|NA
CASSPQGGTEAFF
TGTGCCAGCTCACCTCAGGGGGGCACTGAAGCTTTCTTT
>TRBJ1-2|NA|14|TRBV28|once
CASSLGVGDYGYTF
TGTGCCAGCAGTTTAGGCGTGGGAGACTATGGCTACACCTTC
>TRBJ2-7|NA|13|TRBV7-9|NA
CASSLLNNYEQYF
TGTGCCAGCAGCTTGCTGAACAACTACGAGCAGTACTTC
>TRBJ1-2|NA|16|TRBV4-3|NA
CASSQDSTGGYYGYTF
TGCGCCAGCAGCCAAGATTCCACGGGGGGTTACTATGGCTACACCTTC
>TRBJ2-2|TRBD1|16|TRBV15|NA
CATIRDRGRNTGELFF
TGTGCCACTATCCGGGACAGGGGGCGCAACACCGGGGAGCTGTTTTTT
>TRBJ2-7|TRBD2|14|TRBV9|NA
CASSRSTSGYEQYF
TGTGCCAGCAGCAGATCGACTAGCGGCTACGAGCAGTACTTC